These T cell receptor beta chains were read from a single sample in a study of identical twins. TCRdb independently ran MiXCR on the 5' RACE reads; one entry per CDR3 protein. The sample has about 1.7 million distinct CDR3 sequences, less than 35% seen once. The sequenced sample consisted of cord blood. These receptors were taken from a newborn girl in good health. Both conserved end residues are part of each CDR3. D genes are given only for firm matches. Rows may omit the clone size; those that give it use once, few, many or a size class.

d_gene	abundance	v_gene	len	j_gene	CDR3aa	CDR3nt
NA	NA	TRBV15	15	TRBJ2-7	CATSYSRGLNYEQYF	TGTGCCACCAGTTACTCGAGGGGACTTAACTACGAGCAGTACTTC
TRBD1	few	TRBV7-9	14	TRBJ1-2	CASSLVGTEDGYTF	TGTGCCAGCAGCTTAGTCGGGACAGAGGATGGCTACACCTTC
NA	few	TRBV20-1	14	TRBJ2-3	CSARESGLANTQYF	TGCAGTGCTAGAGAGTCGGGACTTGCCAATACGCAGTATTTT
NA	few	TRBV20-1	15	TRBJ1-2	CSARDHLGTGNGYTF	TGCAGTGCTAGAGATCATTTGGGAACCGGGAATGGCTACACCTTC
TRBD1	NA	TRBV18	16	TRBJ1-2	CASSLYGTGVNYGYTF	TGTGCCAGCTCACTTTACGGGACAGGGGTCAACTATGGCTACACCTTC
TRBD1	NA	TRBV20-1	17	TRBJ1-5	CSAPRQGRGYSNQPQHF	TGCAGTGCTCCCAGACAGGGGCGAGGGTATAGCAATCAGCCCCAGCATTTT
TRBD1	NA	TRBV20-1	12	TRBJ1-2	CTLDRHDYGYTF	TGCACCCTGGACAGGCACGACTATGGCTACACCTTC
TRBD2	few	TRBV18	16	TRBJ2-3	CASSPLLAGVADTQYF	TGTGCCAGCTCACCCCTACTAGCGGGAGTTGCAGATACGCAGTATTTT
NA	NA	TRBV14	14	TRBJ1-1	CASSPLLSASEAFF	TGTGCCAGCAGCCCCCTTCTCTCGGCAAGTGAAGCTTTCTTT
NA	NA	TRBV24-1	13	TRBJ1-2	CATSDSRTDGYTF	TGTGCCACCAGTGATTCCCGGACAGATGGCTACACCTTC
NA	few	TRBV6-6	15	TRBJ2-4	CASSYSQLAKNIQYF	TGTGCCAGCAGTTACTCCCAGTTAGCCAAAAACATTCAGTACTTC
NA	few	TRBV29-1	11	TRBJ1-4	CSVHRDEKLFF	TGCAGCGTTCACCGGGATGAAAAACTGTTTTTT
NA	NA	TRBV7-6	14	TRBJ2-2	CASSFTSYTGELFF	TGTGCCAGCAGCTTCACTAGCTACACCGGGGAGCTGTTTTTT
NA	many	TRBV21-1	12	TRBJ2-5	CASSKAQETQYF	TGTGCCAGCAGCAAAGCGCAAGAGACCCAGTACTTC
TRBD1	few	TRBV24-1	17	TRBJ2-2	CATSDSRRQGNTGELFF	TGTGCCACCAGTGATTCCCGCCGACAGGGGAACACCGGGGAGCTGTTTTTT
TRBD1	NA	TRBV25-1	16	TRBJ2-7	CASSEHRTGGPYEQYF	TGTGCCAGCAGTGAACACCGGACAGGGGGCCCCTACGAGCAGTACTTC
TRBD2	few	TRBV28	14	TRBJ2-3	CASMSGRMVDTQYF	TGTGCCAGCATGAGCGGGAGGATGGTCGATACGCAGTATTTT
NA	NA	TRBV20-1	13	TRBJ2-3	CSASRTAVDTQYF	TGCAGTGCTAGCCGGACCGCCGTAGATACGCAGTATTTT